This TCR beta chain was recovered during a study of T-cell memory formation after mild COVID-19. Trimming pared 4 bases from V and 3 bases from J, leaving 5 bases between. Germline CDR1 is GTSNPN and CDR2 is SVGIG (reference sequence). There are 11 residues in the CDR3. TCRdb independently ran MiXCR on the 5' RACE reads; one entry per CDR3 protein. The data show nearly 110,000 distinct CDR3 sequences, over 15% seen once. This sequence joins TRBV30 and TRBJ2-3, with no clear D. The receptor was isolated from an adult woman who had mild COVID-19 (a few samples of this study predate the infection). Cell type and time point are not known. Material: PBMCs or a T cell subset sorted from them (not recorded which). CDR3 residues: CAWIHTDTQYF. Here the CDR3 DNA reads TGTGCCTGGATCCATACAGATACGCAGTATTTT.